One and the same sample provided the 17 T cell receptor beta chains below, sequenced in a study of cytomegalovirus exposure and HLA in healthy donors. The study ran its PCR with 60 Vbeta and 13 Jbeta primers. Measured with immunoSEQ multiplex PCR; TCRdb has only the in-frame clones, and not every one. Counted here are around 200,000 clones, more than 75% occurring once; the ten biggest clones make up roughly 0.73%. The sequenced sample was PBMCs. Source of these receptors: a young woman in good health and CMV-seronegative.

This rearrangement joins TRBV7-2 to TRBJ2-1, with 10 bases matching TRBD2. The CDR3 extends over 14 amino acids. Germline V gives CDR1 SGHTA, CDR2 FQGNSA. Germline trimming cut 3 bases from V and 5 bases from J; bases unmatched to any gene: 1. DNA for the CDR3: TGTGCCAGCAGCTTCGGACTAGCGGACAATGAGCAGTTCTTC. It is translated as CASSFGLADNEQFF.

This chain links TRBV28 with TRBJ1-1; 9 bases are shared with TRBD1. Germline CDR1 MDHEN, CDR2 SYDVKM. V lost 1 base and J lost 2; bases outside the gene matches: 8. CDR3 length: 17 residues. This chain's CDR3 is CASSLLGQGHKNTEAFF. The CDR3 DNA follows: TGTGCCAGCAGTTTATTAGGACAGGGGCACAAAAACACTGAAGCTTTCTTT.

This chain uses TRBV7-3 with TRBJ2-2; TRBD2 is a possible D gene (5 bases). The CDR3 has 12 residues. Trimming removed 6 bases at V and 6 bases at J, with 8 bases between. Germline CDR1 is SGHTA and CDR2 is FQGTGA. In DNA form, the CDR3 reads TGTGCCAGCAGTTCTAGCCCCGGGGAGCTGTTTTTT. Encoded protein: CASSSSPGELFF.

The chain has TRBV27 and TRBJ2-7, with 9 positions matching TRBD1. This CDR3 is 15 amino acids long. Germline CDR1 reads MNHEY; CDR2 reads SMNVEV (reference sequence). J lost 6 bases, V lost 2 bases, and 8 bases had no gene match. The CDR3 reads CASSLRQGVGGEQYF. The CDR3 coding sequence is TGTGCCAGCAGTTTACGACAGGGGGTCGGGGGCGAGCAGTACTTC.

Here the CDR3 reads CASSWAEGPYEQYF. CDR3 DNA: TGTGCCAGCAGCTGGGCAGAGGGCCCCTACGAGCAGTACTTC. The gene calls are TRBV7-2 and TRBJ2-5; tentative D call: TRBD2 (5 bases). The DNA end is more similar to TRBJ2-7, so the J call may be wrong. The CDR3 runs to 14 residues. Looked up from germline, CDR1 is SGHTA and CDR2 is FQGNSA.

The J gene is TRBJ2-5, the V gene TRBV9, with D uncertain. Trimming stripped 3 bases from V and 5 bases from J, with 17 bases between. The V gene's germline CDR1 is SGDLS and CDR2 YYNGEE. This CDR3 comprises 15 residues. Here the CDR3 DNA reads TGTGCCAGCAGCGACGAACGGCTCTTCGGGGAGACCCAGTACTTC. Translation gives CASSDERLFGETQYF.

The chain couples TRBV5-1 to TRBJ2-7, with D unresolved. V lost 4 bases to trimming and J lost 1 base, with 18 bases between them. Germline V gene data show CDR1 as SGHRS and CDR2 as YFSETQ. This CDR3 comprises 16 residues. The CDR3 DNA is TGCGCCAGCAGCCCCGTGAGTTCTTCTTCGTCCTACGAGCAGTACTTC. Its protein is CASSPVSSSSSYEQYF.

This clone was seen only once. CDR3: CASSRTSGGQVRRGQPQHF. The CDR3 DNA sequence: TGTGCCAGCAGTCGGACATCAGGGGGCCAGGTCCGCCGGGGTCAGCCCCAGCATTTT. The rearrangement uses TRBV11-2 and TRBJ1-5; the match to TRBD1 covers 8 bases. The CDR3 has 19 amino acids. After removal of 6 bases from V and 6 bases from J, the junction contained 22 bases not matched to a gene. Germline CDR1 and CDR2: SGHAT and FQNNGV. Full variable domain (remainder filled in from reference TRBV11-2 and TRBJ1-5): EAGVAQSPRYKIIEKRQSVAFWCNPISGHATLYWYQQILGQGPKLLIQFQNNGVVDDSQLPKDRFSAERLKGVDSTLKIQPAKLEDSAVYLCASSRTSGGQVRRGQPQHFGDGTRLSIL.

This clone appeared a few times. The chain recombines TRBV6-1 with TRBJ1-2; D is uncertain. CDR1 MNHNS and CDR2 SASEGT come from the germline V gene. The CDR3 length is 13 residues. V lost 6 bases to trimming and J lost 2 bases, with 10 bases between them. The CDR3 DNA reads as TGTGCCAGCAGATCGGAGGGCAACTATGGCTACACCTTC. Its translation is CASRSEGNYGYTF.

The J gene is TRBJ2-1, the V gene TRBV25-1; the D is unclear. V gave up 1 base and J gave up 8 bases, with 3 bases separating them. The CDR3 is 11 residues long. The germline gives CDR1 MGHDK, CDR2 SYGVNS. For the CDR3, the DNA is TGTGCCAGCAGTGAATCCTATGAGCAGTTCTTC. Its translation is CASSESYEQFF.

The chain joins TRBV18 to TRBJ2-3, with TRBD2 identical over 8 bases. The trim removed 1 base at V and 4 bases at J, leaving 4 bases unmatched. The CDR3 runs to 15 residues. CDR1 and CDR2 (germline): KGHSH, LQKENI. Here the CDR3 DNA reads TGTGCCAGCTCACCACAGCGGGAGTTCCCAGATACGCAGTATTTT. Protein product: CASSPQREFPDTQYF. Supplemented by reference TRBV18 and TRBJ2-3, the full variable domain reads NAGVMQNPRHLVRRRGQEARLRCSPMKGHSHVYWYRQLPEEGLKFMVYLQKENIIDESGMPKERFSAEFPKEGPSILRIQQVVRGDSAAYFCASSPQREFPDTQYFGPGTRLTVL.

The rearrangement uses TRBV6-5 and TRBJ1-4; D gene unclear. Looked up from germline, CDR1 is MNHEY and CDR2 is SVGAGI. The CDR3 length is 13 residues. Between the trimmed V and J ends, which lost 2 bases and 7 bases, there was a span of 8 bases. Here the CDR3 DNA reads TGTGCCAGCAGTTACACTGGTAGTGAAAAACTGTTTTTT. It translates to CASSYTGSEKLFF.

This CDR3 reads CASSLYKGAHIQYF. As DNA, the CDR3 is TGTGCCAGCAGCTTATACAAGGGGGCACACATTCAGTACTTC. The genes are TRBV13 and TRBJ2-4; 7 bases align to TRBD1. The trim removed 2 bases at V and 8 bases at J, leaving 6 bases unmatched. Germline V gene data show CDR1 as PRHDT and CDR2 as FYEKMQ (reference sequence). The CDR3 contains 14 residues.

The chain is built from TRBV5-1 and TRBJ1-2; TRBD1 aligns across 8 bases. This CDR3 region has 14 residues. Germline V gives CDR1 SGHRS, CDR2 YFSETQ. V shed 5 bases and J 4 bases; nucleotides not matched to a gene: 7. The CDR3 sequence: CASRVDRGGYGYTF. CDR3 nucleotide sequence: TGCGCCAGCAGGGTCGACAGGGGCGGCTATGGCTACACCTTC. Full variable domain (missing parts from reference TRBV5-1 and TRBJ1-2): KAGVTQTPRYLIKTRGQQVTLSCSPISGHRSVSWYQQTPGQGLQFLFEYFSETQRNKGNFPGRFSGRQFSNSRSEMNVSTLELGDSALYLCASRVDRGGYGYTFGSGTRLTVV.

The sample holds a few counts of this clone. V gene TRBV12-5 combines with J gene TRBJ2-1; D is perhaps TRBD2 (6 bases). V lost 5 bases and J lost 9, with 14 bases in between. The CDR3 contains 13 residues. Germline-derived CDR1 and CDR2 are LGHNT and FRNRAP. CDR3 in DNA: TGTGCTAGTGGTCCCCCGGGGGTGCTTGAGCAGTTCTTC. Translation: CASGPPGVLEQFF.

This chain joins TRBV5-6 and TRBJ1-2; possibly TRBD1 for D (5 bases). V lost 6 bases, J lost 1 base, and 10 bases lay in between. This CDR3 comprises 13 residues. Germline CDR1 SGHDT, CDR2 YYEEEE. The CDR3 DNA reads TGTGCCAGCACCCCGGGGGATAACTATGGCTACACCTTC. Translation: CASTPGDNYGYTF.

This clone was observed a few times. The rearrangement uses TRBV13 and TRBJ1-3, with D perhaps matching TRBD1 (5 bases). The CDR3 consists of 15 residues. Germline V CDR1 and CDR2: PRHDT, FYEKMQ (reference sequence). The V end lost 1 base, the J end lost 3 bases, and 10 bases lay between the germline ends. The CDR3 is CASSLAGNFGNTIYF. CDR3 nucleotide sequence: TGTGCCAGCAGCTTAGCAGGGAATTTTGGAAACACCATATATTTT.